This TCR beta chain appears in the sequencing data of a study of T cells after yellow fever vaccination. TCRdb redid the calling of the 5' RACE reads with MiXCR, one entry per CDR3 protein. Of just under 600,000 distinct CDR3 sequences in the sample, approximately 13% were seen once. V lost 4 bases and J 5 bases, leaving 15 bases between the germline ends. CDR3 size: 14 residues. Germline V gene sequence: CDR1 SGHRS, CDR2 YFSETQ. This clonotype was seen only a few times. The chain recombines TRBV5-1 with TRBJ1-1; D perhaps matches TRBD1 (5 bases). This sequence originates from a man aged 25-45 years who received the YFV17D yellow fever vaccine. This sample comprised PBMCs, obtained on the day of the yellow fever booster vaccination. In DNA form, the CDR3 reads TGCGCCAGCAGCGAACAGGAGGGAGGGACTGAAGCTTTCTTT. Protein product: CASSEQEGGTEAFF. The entire variable domain, with the rest obtained from reference TRBV5-1 and TRBJ1-1, is as follows: KAGVTQTPRYLIKTRGQQVTLSCSPISGHRSVSWYQQTPGQGLQFLFEYFSETQRNKGNFPGRFSGRQFSNSRSEMNVSTLELGDSALYLCASSEQEGGTEAFFGQGTRLTVV.